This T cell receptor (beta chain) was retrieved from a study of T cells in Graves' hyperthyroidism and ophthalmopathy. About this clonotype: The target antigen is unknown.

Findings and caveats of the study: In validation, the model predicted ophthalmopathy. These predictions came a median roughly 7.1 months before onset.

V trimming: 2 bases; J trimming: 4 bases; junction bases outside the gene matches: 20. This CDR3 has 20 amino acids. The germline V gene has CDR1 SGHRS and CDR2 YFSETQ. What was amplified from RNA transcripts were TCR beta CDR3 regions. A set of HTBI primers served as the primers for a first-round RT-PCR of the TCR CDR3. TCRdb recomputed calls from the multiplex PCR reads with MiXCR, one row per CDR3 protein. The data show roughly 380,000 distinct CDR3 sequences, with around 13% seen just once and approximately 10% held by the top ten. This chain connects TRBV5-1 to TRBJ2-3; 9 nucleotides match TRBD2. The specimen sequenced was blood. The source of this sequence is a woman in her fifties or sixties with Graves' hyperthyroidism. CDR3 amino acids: CASSLTSPYIAGANSDTQYF. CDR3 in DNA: TGCGCCAGCAGCTTAACCTCTCCATATATAGCGGGGGCAAACTCAGATACGCAGTATTTT.